One sample yielded the 12 T cell receptor beta chains listed below, sequenced in a study of T cell responses to AZD1222 COVID-19 vaccine. Assay: immunoSEQ multiplex PCR; the TCRdb copy retains only in-frame clones and omits some. The profile shows 89,000 or so clones, 75% to 95% of them singletons. The starting material was peripheral blood, obtained 28 days after the second AZD1222 dose. The source of these receptors is an adult who received the AZD1222 COVID-19 vaccine.

This chain links TRBV19 with TRBJ1-1; 8 nucleotides line up with TRBD1. The length of the CDR3 is 13 residues. Looked up from germline, CDR1 is LNHDA and CDR2 is SQIVND (reference sequence). The trim removed 6 bases at V and 4 bases at J, leaving 4 bases unmatched. The DNA of the CDR3 is TGTGCCAGTAGCGCGACAGGGGCCACTGAAGCTTTCTTT. This gives the protein CASSATGATEAFF.

V is TRBV5-1 and J is TRBJ2-7, with D possibly matching TRBD1 (5 bases). This CDR3 region has 12 residues. V lost 7 bases and J lost 6, with 14 bases in between. The germline V gene has CDR1 SGHRS and CDR2 YFSETQ. The CDR3 DNA reads TGCGCCAGCCGGGCGCCAGGGATCGAGCAGTACTTC. Protein sequence: CASRAPGIEQYF.

This chain joins TRBV6-5 and TRBJ1-4; no firm D call. CDR1 is MNHEY, CDR2 SVGAGI, per germline. The CDR3 sequence is 13 residues long. Trimming shortened V by 8 bases and J by 2 bases, and 9 bases separated the two germline ends. The CDR3, as DNA: TGTGCCAGCCTGCCAACCACTAATGAAAAACTGTTTTTT. Encoded protein: CASLPTTNEKLFF.

The chain couples TRBV12-3 or TRBV12-4 to TRBJ2-3; no definite D call. CDR3 length: 12 residues. The ends were cut back, 6 bases at V and 2 bases at J, with 6 bases in the middle. The CDR3 spells CASSRHTDTQYF. The CDR3 region has the DNA TGTGCCAGCAGCCGACACACAGATACGCAGTATTTT.

The genes are TRBV3-1 (or the pseudogene TRBV3-2) and TRBJ1-1, with unresolved D. The CDR3 runs to 13 residues. V dropped 4 bases and J dropped 4 bases, with 10 bases sitting between them. Germline V CDR1 and CDR2: LGHDT, YNNKEL (reference sequence). The CDR3 DNA reads as TGTGCCAGCAGCCCAAGGCAGGCCACTGAAGCTTTCTTT. The encoded protein is CASSPRQATEAFF.

This CDR3 reads CASSLTRLAGARNEQFF. The CDR3 DNA follows: TGTGCCAGCAGCTTAACGCGACTAGCGGGAGCTCGTAATGAGCAGTTCTTC. J is TRBJ2-1 and V is TRBV13; 12 positions match TRBD2. J lost 7 bases, V lost 2 bases, and 9 bases had no gene match. This CDR3 has 17 amino acids. Germline CDR1 and CDR2: PRHDT and FYEKMQ (reference sequence).

V gene TRBV5-4 combines with J gene TRBJ2-4; no clear D gene. The length of the CDR3 is 10 residues. CDR1 and CDR2 from the germline V gene are SGHNT and YYREEE (reference sequence). Trimming took off 9 bases at V and 4 bases at J, with 5 bases between the two ends. The CDR3 coding sequence is TGTGCCACCAATAAAAACATTCAGTACTTC. Its protein is CATNKNIQYF.

The chain employs TRBV12-5 and TRBJ1-5; 7 bases fit TRBD1. Per the germline V gene, CDR1 is LGHNT and CDR2 is FRNRAP. After removal of 7 bases from V and 4 bases from J, the junction contained 16 bases not matched to a gene. This CDR3 contains 17 residues. In DNA form, the CDR3 reads TGTGCTAGTGCCCACAGGGGCCGGCCGGCCCGTAATCAGCCCCAGCATTTT. Translating it yields CASAHRGRPARNQPQHF.

This chain connects TRBV5-5 to TRBJ1-3, with D perhaps TRBD1 (5 bases). Germline assignment: CDR1 SGHKS and CDR2 YYEKEE (reference sequence). The CDR3 consists of 15 residues. The V gene lost 0 bases and the J gene lost 2 bases, with 9 bases spanning the gap. CDR3: CASSLVGTAGNTIYF. Written as DNA, the CDR3 is TGTGCCAGCAGCTTGGTGGGGACCGCTGGAAACACCATATATTTT.

V usage is TRBV7-9 and J usage is TRBJ1-3; a possible D gene is TRBD1 (6 bases). This CDR3 comprises 16 residues. Trimming took 1 base from V and 0 from J, leaving 10 bases between them. Germline CDR1 SEHNR, CDR2 FQNEAQ (reference sequence). The CDR3 bases are TGTGCCAGCAGCTTAGAACGGGGGGCCTCTGGAAACACCATATATTTT. It yields the protein CASSLERGASGNTIYF.

V usage is TRBV2 and J usage is TRBJ1-5, with D maybe TRBD1 (5 bases). This CDR3 has 15 residues. Germline lookup yields CDR1 SNHLY and CDR2 FYNNEI. Trimming shortened V by 6 bases and J by 3 bases, and 15 bases separated the two germline ends. The DNA for the CDR3 is TGTGCCAGCAGACGTGAGGGGCAAGCCAATCAGCCCCAGCATTTT. Its protein product is CASRREGQANQPQHF. The full variable domain, with the rest looked up from reference TRBV2 and TRBJ1-5, is EPEVTQTPSHQVTQMGQEVILRCVPISNHLYFYWYRQILGQKVEFLVSFYNNEISEKSEIFDDQFSVERPDGSNFTLKIRSTKLEDSAMYFCASRREGQANQPQHFGDGTRLSIL.

The V and J genes are TRBV12-3 or TRBV12-4 and TRBJ1-1; D is uncertain. V gave up 7 bases and J gave up 6 bases, with 12 bases separating them. CDR3 length: 12 residues. The CDR3 loop reads CASNPGRAEAFF. As DNA, the CDR3 is TGTGCCAGCAATCCGGGTCGGGCTGAAGCTTTCTTT.